This T cell receptor (beta chain) was documented in a study of T cell responses to AZD1222 COVID-19 vaccine. In its sample, this clone was seen a few times. The repertoire was sequenced with immunoSEQ multiplex PCR; TCRdb's copy has only in-frame clones and lacks some. Among tens of thousands of clones listed, roughly nine tenths were seen once. Germline V CDR1 and CDR2: MNHNS, SASEGT. The ends were cut back, 2 bases at V and 7 bases at J, with 16 bases in the middle. The CDR3 is 15 amino acids. The input for sequencing was peripheral blood, taken 28 days after the second AZD1222 dose. The source of this sequence is an adult who received the AZD1222 COVID-19 vaccine. The chain employs TRBV6-1 and TRBJ2-3, with D possibly matching TRBD2 (5 bases). CDR3 sequence: CASSEMRSGGHTQYF. The CDR3 bases are TGTGCCAGCAGTGAAATGAGGTCCGGCGGGCATACGCAGTATTTT.